This T cell receptor (beta chain) was sequenced in a study of blood T cell repertoires in COVID-19. Trimming took 2 bases from V and 5 from J, leaving 9 bases between them. CDR3 length: 14 residues. Germline CDR1 and CDR2: MNHEY and SVGAGI. Patients in Seattle were enrolled during active infection, then followed longitudinally. Sequenced by immunoSEQ multiplex PCR; TCRdb stores in-frame clones only, minus some. The sample yields some 49,000 clones, 80% to 85% seen once. This chain joins TRBV6-5 and TRBJ1-4; D not certain. Sequencing was done on a sample of peripheral blood. This clonotype was obtained from a woman older than 75 with COVID-19, enrolled during active disease. The CDR3: CASSYEGGNEKLFF. CDR3 nucleotides: TGTGCCAGCAGTTACGAGGGCGGGAATGAAAAACTGTTTTTT.